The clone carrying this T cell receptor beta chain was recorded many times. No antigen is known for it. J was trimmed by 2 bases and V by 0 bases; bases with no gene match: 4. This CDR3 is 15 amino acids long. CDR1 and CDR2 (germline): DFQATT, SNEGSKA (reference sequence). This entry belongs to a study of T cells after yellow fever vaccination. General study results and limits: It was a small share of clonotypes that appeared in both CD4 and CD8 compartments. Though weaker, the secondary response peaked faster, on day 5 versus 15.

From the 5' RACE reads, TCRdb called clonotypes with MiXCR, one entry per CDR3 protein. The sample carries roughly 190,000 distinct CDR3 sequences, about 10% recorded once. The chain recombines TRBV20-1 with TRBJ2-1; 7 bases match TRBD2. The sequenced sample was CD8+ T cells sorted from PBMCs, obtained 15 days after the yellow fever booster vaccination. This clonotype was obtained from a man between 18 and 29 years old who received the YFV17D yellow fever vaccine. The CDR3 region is CSARDPAGPYNEQFF. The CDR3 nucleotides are TGCAGTGCTAGAGATCCAGCGGGGCCCTACAATGAGCAGTTCTTC.